This T cell receptor beta chain was sequenced during a study of cytomegalovirus exposure and HLA in healthy donors. Overall study: Researchers previously reported finding roughly 120 million unique TCR beta sequences from 170 million or so T cells.

Germline V lookup: CDR1 MNHEY, CDR2 SMNVEV (reference sequence). The CDR3 runs to 16 residues. With 6 bases clipped from V and 4 bases from J, the junction kept 13 bases outside the gene matches. As regards this clone: As yet, its antigen is unknown.

Both 60 Vbeta primers and 13 Jbeta primers went into the PCR. TCRdb's table, derived via immunoSEQ multiplex PCR, lists solely in-frame clones and lacks some. Here the sample spans around 160,000 clones, roughly 73% being singletons. Study-level points and caveats: The investigators catalogued 180 or so TCR beta chains as cytomegalovirus-associated. What a later analysis showed was that several of the most significant clusters appeared linked to common viral pathogens. Specific recognition of CMV antigens was confirmed in vitro for a few chains (all CMV-associated).

The clonotype originates from a middle-aged woman in good health and CMV-seropositive. The specimen was PBMCs. The chain is built from TRBV27 and TRBJ2-7; 9 bases are a match to TRBD2. Here the CDR3 DNA reads TGTGCCAGCAGCAGGGGGGTTAGCGGGAGCCCTTACGAGCAGTACTTC. It codes for CASSRGVSGSPYEQYF.